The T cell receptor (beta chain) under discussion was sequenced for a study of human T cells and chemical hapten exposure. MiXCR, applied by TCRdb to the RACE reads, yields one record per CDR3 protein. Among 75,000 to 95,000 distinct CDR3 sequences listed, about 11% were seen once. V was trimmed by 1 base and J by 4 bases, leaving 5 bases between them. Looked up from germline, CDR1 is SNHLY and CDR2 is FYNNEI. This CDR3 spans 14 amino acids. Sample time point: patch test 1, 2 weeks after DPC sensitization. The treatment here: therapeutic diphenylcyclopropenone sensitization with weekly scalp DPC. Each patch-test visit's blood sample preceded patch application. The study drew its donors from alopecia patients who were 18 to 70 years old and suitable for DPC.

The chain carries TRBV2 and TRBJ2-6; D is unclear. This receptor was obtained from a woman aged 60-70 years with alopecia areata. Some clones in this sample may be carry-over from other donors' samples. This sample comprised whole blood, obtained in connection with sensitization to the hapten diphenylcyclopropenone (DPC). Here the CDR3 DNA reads TGTGCCAGCAGTGAAGAGGCGGGGGCCAACGTCCTGACTTTC. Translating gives CASSEEAGANVLTF.